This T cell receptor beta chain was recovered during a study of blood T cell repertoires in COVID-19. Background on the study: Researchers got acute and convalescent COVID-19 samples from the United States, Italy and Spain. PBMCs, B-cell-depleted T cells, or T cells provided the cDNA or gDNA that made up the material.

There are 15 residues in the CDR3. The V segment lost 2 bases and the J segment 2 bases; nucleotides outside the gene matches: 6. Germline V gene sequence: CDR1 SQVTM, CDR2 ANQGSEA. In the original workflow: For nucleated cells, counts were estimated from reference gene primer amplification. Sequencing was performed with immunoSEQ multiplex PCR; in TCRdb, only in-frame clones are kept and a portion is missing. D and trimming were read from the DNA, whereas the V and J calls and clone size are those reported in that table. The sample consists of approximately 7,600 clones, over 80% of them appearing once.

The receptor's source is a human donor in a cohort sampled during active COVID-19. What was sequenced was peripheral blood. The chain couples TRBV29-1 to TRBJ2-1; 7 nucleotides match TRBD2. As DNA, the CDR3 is TGCAGCGTTGAACTACTAGCGTTGGCCTACAATGAGCAGTTCTTC. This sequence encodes CSVELLALAYNEQFF.